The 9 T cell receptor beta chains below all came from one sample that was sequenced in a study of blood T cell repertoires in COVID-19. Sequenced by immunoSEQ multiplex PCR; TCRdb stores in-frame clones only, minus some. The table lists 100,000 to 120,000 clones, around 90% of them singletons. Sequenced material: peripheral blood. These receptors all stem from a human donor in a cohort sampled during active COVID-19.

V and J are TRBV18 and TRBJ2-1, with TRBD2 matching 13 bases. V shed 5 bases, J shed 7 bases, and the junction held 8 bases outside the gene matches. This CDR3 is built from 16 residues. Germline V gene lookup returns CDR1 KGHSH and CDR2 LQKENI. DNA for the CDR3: TGTGCCAGCTCAGCCAGGACTAGCGGGAGAAGAAATGAGCAGTTCTTC. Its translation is CASSARTSGRRNEQFF. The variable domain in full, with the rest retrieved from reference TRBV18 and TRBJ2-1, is NAGVMQNPRHLVRRRGQEARLRCSPMKGHSHVYWYRQLPEEGLKFMVYLQKENIIDESGMPKERFSAEFPKEGPSILRIQQVVRGDSAAYFCASSARTSGRRNEQFFGPGTRLTVL.

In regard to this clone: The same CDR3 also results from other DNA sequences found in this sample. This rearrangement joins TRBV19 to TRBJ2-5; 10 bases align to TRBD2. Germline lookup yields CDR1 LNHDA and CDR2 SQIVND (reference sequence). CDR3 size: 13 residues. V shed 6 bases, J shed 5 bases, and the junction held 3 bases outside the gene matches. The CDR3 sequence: CASSPTSGETQYF. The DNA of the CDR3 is TGTGCCAGTAGCCCGACTAGCGGGGAGACCCAGTACTTC.

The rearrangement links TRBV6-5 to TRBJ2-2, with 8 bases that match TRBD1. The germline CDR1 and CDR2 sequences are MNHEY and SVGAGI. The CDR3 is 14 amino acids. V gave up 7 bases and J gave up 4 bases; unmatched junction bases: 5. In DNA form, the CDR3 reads TGTGCCAGCAACAGGGGGGCCGGCACCGGGGAGCTGTTTTTT. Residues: CASNRGAGTGELFF.

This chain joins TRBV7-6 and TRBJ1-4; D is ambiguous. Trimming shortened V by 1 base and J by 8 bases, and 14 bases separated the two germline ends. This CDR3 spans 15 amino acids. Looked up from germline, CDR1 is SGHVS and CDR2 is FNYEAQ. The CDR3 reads CASSLGRGSGEKLFF. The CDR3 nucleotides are TGTGCCAGCAGCTTAGGGCGAGGGAGTGGGGAAAAACTGTTTTTT.

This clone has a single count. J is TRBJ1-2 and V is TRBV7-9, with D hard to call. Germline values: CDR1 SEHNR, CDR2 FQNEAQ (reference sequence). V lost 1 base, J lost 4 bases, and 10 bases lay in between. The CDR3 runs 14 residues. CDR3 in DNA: TGTGCCAGCAGCTTAGATACAGATGGCTATGGCTACACCTTC. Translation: CASSLDTDGYGYTF.

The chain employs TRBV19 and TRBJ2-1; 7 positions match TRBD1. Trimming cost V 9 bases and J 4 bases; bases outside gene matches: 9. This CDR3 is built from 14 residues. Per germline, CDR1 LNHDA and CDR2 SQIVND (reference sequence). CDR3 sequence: CASGQVLFYNEQFF. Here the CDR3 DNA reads TGTGCCAGCGGACAGGTCTTGTTTTACAATGAGCAGTTCTTC.

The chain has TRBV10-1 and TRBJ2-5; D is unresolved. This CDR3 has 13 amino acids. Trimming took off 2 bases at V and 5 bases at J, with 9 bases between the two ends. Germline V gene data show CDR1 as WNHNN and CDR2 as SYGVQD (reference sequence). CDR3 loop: CASSEGLQETQYF. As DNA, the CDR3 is TGCGCCAGCAGTGAGGGGCTACAGGAGACCCAGTACTTC.

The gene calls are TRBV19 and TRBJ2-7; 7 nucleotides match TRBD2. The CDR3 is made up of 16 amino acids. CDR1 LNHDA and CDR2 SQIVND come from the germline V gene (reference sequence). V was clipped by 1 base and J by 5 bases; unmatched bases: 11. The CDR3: CASSIGGGSRAHEQYF. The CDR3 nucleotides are TGTGCCAGTAGTATAGGGGGCGGGAGTCGTGCCCACGAGCAGTACTTC.

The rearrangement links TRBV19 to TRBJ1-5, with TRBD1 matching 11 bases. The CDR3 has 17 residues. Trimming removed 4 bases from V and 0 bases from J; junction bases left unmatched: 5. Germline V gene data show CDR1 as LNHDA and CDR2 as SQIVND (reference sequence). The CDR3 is CASSKGTGGYSNQPQHF. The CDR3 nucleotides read TGTGCCAGTAGTAAAGGGACAGGGGGTTATAGCAATCAGCCCCAGCATTTT.